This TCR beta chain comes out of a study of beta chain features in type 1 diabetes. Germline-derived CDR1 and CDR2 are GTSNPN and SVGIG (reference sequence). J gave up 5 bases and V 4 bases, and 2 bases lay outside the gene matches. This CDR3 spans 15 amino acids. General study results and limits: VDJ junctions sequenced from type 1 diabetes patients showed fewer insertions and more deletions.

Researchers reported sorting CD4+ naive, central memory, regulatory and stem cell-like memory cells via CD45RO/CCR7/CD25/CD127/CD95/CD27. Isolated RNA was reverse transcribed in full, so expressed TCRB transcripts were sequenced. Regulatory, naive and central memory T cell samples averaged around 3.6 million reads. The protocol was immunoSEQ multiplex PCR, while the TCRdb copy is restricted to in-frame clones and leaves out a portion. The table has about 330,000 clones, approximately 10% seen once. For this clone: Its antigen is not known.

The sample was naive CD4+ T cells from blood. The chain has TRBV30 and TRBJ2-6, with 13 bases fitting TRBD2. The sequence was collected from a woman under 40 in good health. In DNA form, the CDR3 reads TGTGCCTGGAAACTAGCGGGAGGGTGGGCCAACGTCCTGACTTTC. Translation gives CAWKLAGGWANVLTF.